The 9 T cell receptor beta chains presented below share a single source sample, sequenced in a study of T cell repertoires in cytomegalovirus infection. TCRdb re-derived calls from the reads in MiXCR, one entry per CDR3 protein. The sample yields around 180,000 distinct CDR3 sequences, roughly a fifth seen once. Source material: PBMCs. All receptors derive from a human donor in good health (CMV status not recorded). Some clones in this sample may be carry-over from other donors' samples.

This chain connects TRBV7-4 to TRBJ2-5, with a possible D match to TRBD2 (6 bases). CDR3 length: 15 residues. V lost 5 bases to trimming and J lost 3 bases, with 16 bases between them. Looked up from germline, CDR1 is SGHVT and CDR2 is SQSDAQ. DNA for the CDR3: TGTGCCAGCAGCACGGAGACTAGGGTAGAAGAGACCCAGTACTTC. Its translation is CASSTETRVEETQYF.

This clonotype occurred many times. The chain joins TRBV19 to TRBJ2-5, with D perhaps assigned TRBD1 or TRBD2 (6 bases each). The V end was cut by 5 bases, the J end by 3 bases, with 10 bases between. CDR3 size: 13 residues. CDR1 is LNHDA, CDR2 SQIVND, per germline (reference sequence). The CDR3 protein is CASSGGRKETQYF. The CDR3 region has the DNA TGTGCCAGTAGTGGGGGGCGGAAAGAGACCCAGTACTTC. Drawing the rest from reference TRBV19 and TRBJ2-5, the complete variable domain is DGGITQSPKYLFRKEGQNVTLSCEQNLNHDAMYWYRQDPGQGLRLIYYSQIVNDFQKGDIAEGYSVSREKKESFPLTVTSAQKNPTAFYLCASSGGRKETQYFGPGTRLLVL.

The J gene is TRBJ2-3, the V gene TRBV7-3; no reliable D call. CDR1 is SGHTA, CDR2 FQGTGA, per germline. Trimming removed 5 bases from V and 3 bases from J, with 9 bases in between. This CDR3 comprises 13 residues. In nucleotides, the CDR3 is TGTGCCAGCAGCCCAACGCGAACAGATACGCAGTATTTT. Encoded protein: CASSPTRTDTQYF.

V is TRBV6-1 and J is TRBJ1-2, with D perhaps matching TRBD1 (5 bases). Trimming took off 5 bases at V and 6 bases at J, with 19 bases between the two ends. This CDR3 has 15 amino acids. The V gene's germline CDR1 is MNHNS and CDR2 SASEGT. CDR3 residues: CASSYLIQGPDGYTF. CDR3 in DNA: TGTGCCAGCAGTTACCTCATCCAGGGACCGGATGGCTACACCTTC.

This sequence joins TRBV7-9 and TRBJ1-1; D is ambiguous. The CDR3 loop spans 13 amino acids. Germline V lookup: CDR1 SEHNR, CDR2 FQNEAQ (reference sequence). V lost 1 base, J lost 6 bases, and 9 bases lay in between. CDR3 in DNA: TGTGCCAGCAGCTTAGGGTTAGGAGCTGAAGCTTTCTTT. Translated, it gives CASSLGLGAEAFF. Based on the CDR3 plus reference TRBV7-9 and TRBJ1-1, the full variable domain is DTGVSQNPRHKITKRGQNVTFRCDPISEHNRLYWYRQTLGQGPEFLTYFQNEAQLEKSRLLSDRFSAERPKGSFSTLEIQRTEQGDSAMYLCASSLGLGAEAFFGQGTRLTVV.

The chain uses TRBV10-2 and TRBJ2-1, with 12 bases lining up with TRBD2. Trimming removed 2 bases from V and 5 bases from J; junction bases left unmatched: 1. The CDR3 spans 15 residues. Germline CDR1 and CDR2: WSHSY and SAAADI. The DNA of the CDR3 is TGCGCCAGCAGTGAGCTAGCGGGGGGGCACAATGAGCAGTTCTTC. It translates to CASSELAGGHNEQFF.

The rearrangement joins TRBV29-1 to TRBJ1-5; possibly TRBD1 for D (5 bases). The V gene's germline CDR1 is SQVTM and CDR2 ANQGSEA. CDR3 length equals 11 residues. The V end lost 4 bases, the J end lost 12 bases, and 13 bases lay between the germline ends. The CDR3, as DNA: TGCAGCGTTGTTAACCCGAGGGGCCAGCATTTT. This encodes CSVVNPRGQHF.

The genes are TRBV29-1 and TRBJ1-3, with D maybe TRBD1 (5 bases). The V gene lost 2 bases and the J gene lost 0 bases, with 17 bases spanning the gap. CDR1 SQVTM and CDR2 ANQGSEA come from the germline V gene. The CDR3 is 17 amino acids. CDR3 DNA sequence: TGCAGCGTTGAATTAGAGAACCGCGGGGCCTCTGGAAACACCATATATTTT. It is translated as CSVELENRGASGNTIYF.

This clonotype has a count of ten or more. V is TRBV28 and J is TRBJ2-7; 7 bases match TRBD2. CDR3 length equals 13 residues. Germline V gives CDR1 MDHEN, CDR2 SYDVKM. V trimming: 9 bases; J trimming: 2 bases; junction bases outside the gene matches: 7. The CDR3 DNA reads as TGTGCCAGTAGTCGGGGGGAGCCCTACGAGCAGTACTTC. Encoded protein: CASSRGEPYEQYF.